This T cell receptor beta chain was identified in a study of blood T cell repertoires in COVID-19. Study information: Acute-phase and convalescent COVID-19 samples originated in the United States, Italy and Spain. The cDNA or gDNA used as material had been derived from T cells, B-cell-depleted T cells, or PBMCs.

Method: immunoSEQ multiplex PCR; TCRdb's copy keeps in-frame clones and lacks some. The table shows tens of thousands of clones, with about 88% occurring only once. The V end lost 5 bases, the J end lost 0 bases, and 11 bases lay between the germline ends. Germline V gene sequence: CDR1 SGHVS, CDR2 FQNEAQ. This CDR3 is 15 amino acids long. The sequenced material came from peripheral blood. V gene TRBV7-8 combines with J gene TRBJ2-1, with D possibly TRBD1 on 6 matching bases. The source of this sequence is a human donor in a cohort sampled during active COVID-19. Written as DNA, the CDR3 is TGTGCCAGCAGCGCGTACAGGGTCTCCTACAATGAGCAGTTCTTC. Amino acids: CASSAYRVSYNEQFF. The full variable domain, with the rest looked up from reference TRBV7-8 and TRBJ2-1, is GAGVSQSPRYKVAKRGQDVALRCDPISGHVSLFWYQQALGQGPEFLTYFQNEAQLDKSGLPSDRFFAERPEGSVSTLKIQRTQQEDSAVYLCASSAYRVSYNEQFFGPGTRLTVL.